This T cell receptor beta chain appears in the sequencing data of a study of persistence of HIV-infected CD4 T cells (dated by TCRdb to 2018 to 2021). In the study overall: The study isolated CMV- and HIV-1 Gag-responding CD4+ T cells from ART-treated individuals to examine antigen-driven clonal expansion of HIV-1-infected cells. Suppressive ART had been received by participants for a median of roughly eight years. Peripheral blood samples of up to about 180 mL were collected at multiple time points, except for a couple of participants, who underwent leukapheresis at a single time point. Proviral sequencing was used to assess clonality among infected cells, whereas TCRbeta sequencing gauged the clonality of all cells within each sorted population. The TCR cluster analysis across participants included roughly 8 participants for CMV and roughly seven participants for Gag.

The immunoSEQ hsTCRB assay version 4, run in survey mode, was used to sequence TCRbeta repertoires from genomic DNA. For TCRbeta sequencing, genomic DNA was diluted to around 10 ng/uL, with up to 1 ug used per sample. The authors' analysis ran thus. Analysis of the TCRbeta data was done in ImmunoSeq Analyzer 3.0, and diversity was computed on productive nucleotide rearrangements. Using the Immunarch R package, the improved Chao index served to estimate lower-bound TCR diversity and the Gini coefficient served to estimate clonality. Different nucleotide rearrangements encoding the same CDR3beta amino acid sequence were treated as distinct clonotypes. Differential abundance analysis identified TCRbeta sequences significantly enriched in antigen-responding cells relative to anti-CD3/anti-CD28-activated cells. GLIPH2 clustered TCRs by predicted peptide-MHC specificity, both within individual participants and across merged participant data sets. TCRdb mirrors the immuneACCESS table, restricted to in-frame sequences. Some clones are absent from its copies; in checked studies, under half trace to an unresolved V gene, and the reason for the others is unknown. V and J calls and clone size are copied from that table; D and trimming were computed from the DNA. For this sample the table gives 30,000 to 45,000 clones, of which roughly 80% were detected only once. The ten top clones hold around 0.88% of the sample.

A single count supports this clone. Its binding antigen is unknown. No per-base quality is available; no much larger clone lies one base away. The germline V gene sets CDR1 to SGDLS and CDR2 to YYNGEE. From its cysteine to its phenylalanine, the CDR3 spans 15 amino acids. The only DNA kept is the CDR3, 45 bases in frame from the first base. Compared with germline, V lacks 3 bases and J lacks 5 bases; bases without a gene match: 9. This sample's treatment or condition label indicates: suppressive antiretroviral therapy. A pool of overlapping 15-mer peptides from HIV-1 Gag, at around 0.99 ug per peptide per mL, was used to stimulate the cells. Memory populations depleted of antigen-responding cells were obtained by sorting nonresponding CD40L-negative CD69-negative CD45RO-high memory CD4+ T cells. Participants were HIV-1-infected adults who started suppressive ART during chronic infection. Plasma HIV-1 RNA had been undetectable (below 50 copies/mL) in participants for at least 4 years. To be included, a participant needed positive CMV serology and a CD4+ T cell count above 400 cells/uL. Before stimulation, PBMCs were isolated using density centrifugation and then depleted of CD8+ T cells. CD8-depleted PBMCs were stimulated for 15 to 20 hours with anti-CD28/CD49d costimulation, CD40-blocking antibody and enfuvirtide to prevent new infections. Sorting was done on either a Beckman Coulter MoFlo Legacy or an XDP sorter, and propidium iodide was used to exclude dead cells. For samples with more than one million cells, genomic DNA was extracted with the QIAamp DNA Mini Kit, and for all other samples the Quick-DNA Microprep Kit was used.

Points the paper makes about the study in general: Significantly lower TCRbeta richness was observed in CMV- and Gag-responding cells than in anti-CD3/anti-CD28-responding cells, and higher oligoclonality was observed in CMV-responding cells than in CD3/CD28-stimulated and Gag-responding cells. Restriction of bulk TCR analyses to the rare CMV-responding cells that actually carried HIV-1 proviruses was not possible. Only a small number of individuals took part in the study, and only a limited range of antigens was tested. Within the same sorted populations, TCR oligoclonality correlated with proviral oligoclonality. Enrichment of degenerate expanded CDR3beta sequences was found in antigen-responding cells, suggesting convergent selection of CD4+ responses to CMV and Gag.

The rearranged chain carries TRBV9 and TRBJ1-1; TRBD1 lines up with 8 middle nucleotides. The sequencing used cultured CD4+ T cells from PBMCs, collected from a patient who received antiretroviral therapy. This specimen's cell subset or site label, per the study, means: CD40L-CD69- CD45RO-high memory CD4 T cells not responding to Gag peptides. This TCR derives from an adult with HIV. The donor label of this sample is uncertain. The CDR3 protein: CASSGPGQGWTEAFF. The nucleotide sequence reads TGTGCCAGCAGCGGCCCCGGACAGGGATGGACTGAAGCTTTCTTT.